These 9 T cell receptor beta chains originate from one sample sequenced in a study of blood T cell repertoires in COVID-19. Profiling relied on immunoSEQ multiplex PCR, and the TCRdb table lists in-frame clones only, not all of them. The table has about 140,000 clones, approximately 84% seen once. The sequenced material came from peripheral blood. These receptors were obtained from a human donor in a cohort sampled during active COVID-19.

This chain joins TRBV7-2 and TRBJ2-5; possible D gene TRBD1, 6 bases. This CDR3 comprises 15 residues. Germline values: CDR1 SGHTA, CDR2 FQGNSA. V was cut by 1 base and J by 9 bases, with 18 bases left in between. The CDR3 loop reads CASSLDTGYNTAQYF. The CDR3 DNA is TGTGCCAGCAGCTTAGACACAGGGTACAATACGGCCCAGTACTTC. Full variable domain (missing parts from reference TRBV7-2 and TRBJ2-5): GAGVSQSPSNKVTEKGKDVELRCDPISGHTALYWYRQSLGQGLEFLIYFQGNSAPDKSGLPSDRFSAERTGGSVSTLTIQRTQQEDSAVYLCASSLDTGYNTAQYFGPGTRLLVL.

The chain has TRBV6-5 and TRBJ1-2, with 8 bases that match TRBD1. CDR3 length: 14 amino acids. The V gene end was trimmed by 5 bases and the J gene end by 3 bases; junction bases not matched to a gene: 5. CDR1 is MNHEY, CDR2 SVGAGI, per germline. DNA for the CDR3: TGTGCCAGCAGTCCCAGGGGGCTCTACTATGGCTACACCTTC. Protein sequence: CASSPRGLYYGYTF.

The rearrangement uses TRBV5-5 and TRBJ1-6, with D unclear. CDR1 and CDR2 from the germline V gene are SGHKS and YYEKEE (reference sequence). Trimming cost V 5 bases and J 8 bases, with 8 bases left between them. This CDR3 contains 12 residues. In DNA form, the CDR3 reads TGTGCCAGCAGTGGAGTAGATTCACCCCTCCACTTT. It encodes CASSGVDSPLHF.

The genes are TRBV18 and TRBJ2-3, with D maybe TRBD1 (5 bases). In germline, CDR1 is KGHSH, CDR2 LQKENI. This CDR3 region has 13 residues. The V end lost 3 bases, the J end lost 6 bases, and 10 bases lay between the germline ends. As DNA, the CDR3 is TGTGCCAGCTCACCGGAGTACAGGGATACGCAGTATTTT. It specifies CASSPEYRDTQYF.

The chain joins TRBV10-3 to TRBJ2-3; 9 bases line up with TRBD2. Germline CDR1 and CDR2: ENHRY and SYGVKD. With V trimmed by 3 bases and J by 0 bases, 7 bases remained unmatched. The CDR3 runs to 17 residues. In DNA form, the CDR3 reads TGTGCCATCAGTGAACTCAGGAGCGGGGGGAGCACAGATACGCAGTATTTT. Translated, it gives CAISELRSGGSTDTQYF.

The genes are TRBV18 and TRBJ2-4; D unclear. Per the germline V gene, CDR1 is KGHSH and CDR2 is LQKENI. The V and J ends lost 5 bases and 1 base respectively, with 12 bases between them. There are 15 residues in the CDR3. The CDR3 coding sequence is TGTGCCAGCTCAATGGGTGAGGAGGCCAAAAACATTCAGTACTTC. It codes for CASSMGEEAKNIQYF.

V is TRBV19 and J is TRBJ2-3, with a possible D match to TRBD2 (6 bases). Looked up from germline, CDR1 is LNHDA and CDR2 is SQIVND (reference sequence). The length of the CDR3 is 15 residues. The V and J ends lost 9 bases and 6 bases respectively, with 22 bases between them. The CDR3 here is CASHHGSGSVDTQYF. The DNA for the CDR3 is TGTGCCAGCCACCATGGAAGCGGGTCCGTGGATACGCAGTATTTT. Looking up the rest from reference TRBV19 and TRBJ2-3 gives the full variable domain: DGGITQSPKYLFRKEGQNVTLSCEQNLNHDAMYWYRQDPGQGLRLIYYSQIVNDFQKGDIAEGYSVSREKKESFPLTVTSAQKNPTAFYLCASHHGSGSVDTQYFGPGTRLTVL.

This clone was seen a single time. The chain links TRBV27 to TRBJ2-3; tentative D call: TRBD1 (5 bases). Germline V lookup: CDR1 MNHEY, CDR2 SMNVEV (reference sequence). CDR3 size: 14 residues. V lost 2 bases and J 4 bases, leaving 10 bases between the germline ends. The CDR3 region is CASSLTRAADTQYF. The CDR3 nucleotides are TGTGCCAGCAGTTTAACCAGGGCGGCAGATACGCAGTATTTT.

The V gene is TRBV7-9, the J gene TRBJ2-2; D gene uncertain. V lost 0 bases to trimming and J lost 1 base, with 9 bases between them. In germline, CDR1 is SEHNR, CDR2 FQNEAQ (reference sequence). This CDR3 has 16 amino acids. CDR3 in amino acids: CASSLAGGQNTGELFF. CDR3 bases: TGTGCCAGCAGCTTAGCAGGCGGCCAGAACACCGGGGAGCTGTTTTTT.